What follows describes a single T cell receptor (beta chain). The data belong to a study of blood T cell repertoires in COVID-19. On the study more broadly: Collection of acute and convalescent COVID-19 samples took place in the United States, Italy and Spain. T cells, B-cell-depleted T cells, or PBMCs provided the cDNA or gDNA that served as material.

Authors' processing steps: Amplified reference gene primers provided the basis for estimating nucleated cell counts. Only in-frame clones appear in the TCRdb table, and some are missing; sequencing was by immunoSEQ multiplex PCR. V, J and clone size are those of that table, while D and trimming were read from the DNA. This table has 350,000 to 450,000 clones, around 84% appearing once. The CDR3 length is 17 residues. V was clipped by 0 bases and J by 9 bases; unmatched bases: 11. Germline CDR1 reads SGHRS; CDR2 reads YFSETQ. The clonotype comes from a woman between 18 and 29 years old with acute or convalescent COVID-19. The sequenced material came from peripheral blood. The chain is built from TRBV5-1 and TRBJ1-6; TRBD1 matches at 8 bases. CDR3 region: CASSLGPSTGDGSPLHF. CDR3 bases: TGCGCCAGCAGCTTGGGCCCCTCGACAGGGGACGGTTCACCCCTCCACTTT.